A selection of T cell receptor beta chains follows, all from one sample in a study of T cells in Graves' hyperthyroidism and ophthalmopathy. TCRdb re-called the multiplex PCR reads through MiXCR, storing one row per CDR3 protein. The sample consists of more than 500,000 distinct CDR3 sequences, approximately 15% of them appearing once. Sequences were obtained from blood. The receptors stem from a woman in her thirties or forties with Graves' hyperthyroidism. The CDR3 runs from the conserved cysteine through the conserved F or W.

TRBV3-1	CASSHGSLAEAFQETQYF
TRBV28	CASRGVGGYTF
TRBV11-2	CASSPGVTASYEQYF
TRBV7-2	CASSPGTGGLLGNQPQHF
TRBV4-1	CASSQVSGQVADTQYF
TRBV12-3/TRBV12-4	CASRRWGGEQYF
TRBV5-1	CASSLAGTEVTEAFF
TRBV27	CASSSLAGGPNEQFF
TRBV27	CASTLMEGDCSYNEQFF
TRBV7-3	CASSKKLSSYNEQFF
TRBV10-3	CAIKRGAEAFF
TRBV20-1	CSARAIGLAGGRGNNEQFF
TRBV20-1	CSARLAGGETQYF
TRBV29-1	CSASGRSITEAFF
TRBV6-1	CASRISSSYEQYF
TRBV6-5	CASSYRGKDTQYF
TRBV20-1	CSASPSSYNEQFF
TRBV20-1	CSARVPVGGPLQETQYF
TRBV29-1	CSVGRTGGETQYF
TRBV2	CASSKRDRVGEEAFF
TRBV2	CASSRQGPYEQYF
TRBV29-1	CSARQGTNTGELFF
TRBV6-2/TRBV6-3	CASSYSGGGTYEQYF
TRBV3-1	CASSQEGNSPLHF
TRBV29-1	CSVAGGATSGRQAYNEQFF
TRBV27	CASSTFGGRPDTQYF
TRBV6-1	CASSVIGQGMSEAFF
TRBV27	CASSLAHLGGTEAFF
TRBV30	CAWSVASLVEQFF
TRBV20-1	CSARDSPSGGSYEQYF
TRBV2	CASTAGLSPLHF
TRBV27	CASSLSMTPGGHGYTF
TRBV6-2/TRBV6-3	CASSYPAGGDPDTQYF
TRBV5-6	CASSLTGLLNTEAFF
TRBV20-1	CSARDWGKGGTDTQYF
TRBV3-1	CASSPRVGTGELFF
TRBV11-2	CASSLTPGHENSPLHF
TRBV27	CASSLFRWREGPNEQFF
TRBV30	CAWSPGQTSPLHF
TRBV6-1	CASSQGTGKGEQYF
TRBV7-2	CASSLAPRPTYEQYF
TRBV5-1	CASSEVTGGYSPLHF
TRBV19	CASSRQRMAETQYF
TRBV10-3	CAISETGTGNTEAFF
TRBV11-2	CASSWAETQYF
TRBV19	CASRNRRDGELFF
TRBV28	CASSLTPSSSYEQYF
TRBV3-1	CASSQEHAGVRNNEQFF
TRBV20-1	CSAKSGGRYNEQFF